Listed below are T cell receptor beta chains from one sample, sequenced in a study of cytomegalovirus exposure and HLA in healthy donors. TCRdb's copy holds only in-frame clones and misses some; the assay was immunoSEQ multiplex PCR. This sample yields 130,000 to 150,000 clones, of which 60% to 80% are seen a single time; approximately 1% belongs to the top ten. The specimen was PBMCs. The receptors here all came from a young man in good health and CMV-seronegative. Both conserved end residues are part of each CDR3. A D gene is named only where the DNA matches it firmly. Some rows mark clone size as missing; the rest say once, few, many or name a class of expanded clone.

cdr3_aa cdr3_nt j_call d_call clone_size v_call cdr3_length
CASQGQGTYEQYF TGTGCCAGCCAGGGGCAGGGCACCTACGAGCAGTACTTC TRBJ2-7 - - TRBV7-2 13
CASSYPGLGNEQFF TGTGCCAGCAGCTATCCGGGACTAGGCAATGAGCAGTTCTTC TRBJ2-1 TRBD2 - TRBV7-9 14
CASSPTGDGANVLTF TGTGCCAGCTCACCGACAGGGGATGGGGCCAACGTCCTGACTTTC TRBJ2-6 TRBD1 once TRBV18 15
CASSQGGGVAKNIQYF TGTGCCAGCAGCCAAGGGGGGGGAGTAGCCAAAAACATTCAGTACTTC TRBJ2-4 TRBD2 - TRBV4-2 16
CASSLNAGLVTNEKLFF TGTGCCAGCAGCTTAAATGCAGGGCTTGTGACTAATGAAAAACTGTTTTTT TRBJ1-4 - - TRBV7-9 17
CASSSTLSGYTF TGCGCCAGCAGCTCTACCCTATCTGGCTACACCTTC TRBJ1-2 - once TRBV5-1 12
CASTQDRETQYF TGTGCCAGCACCCAAGACAGGGAGACCCAGTACTTC TRBJ2-5 - - TRBV11-2 12
CASSPSGTAYEKLFF TGTGCCAGCAGTCCCTCCGGGACAGCATATGAAAAACTGTTTTTT TRBJ1-4 TRBD1 few TRBV6-6 15
CASSDRGTNTEAFF TGTGCCAGCAGTGATCGGGGAACGAACACTGAAGCTTTCTTT TRBJ1-1 - - TRBV25-1 14
CASSESVTGGQQYF TGTGCCAGCAGTGAATCGGTGACAGGGGGACAGCAGTACTTC TRBJ2-7 TRBD1 few TRBV2 14
CATSFTGSSTDTQYF TGTGCCACCAGCTTTACAGGGAGTAGCACAGATACGCAGTATTTT TRBJ2-3 - - TRBV15 15
CASSTRWGQPNEKLFF TGTGCCAGCAGTACTCGCTGGGGACAGCCTAATGAAAAACTGTTTTTT TRBJ1-4 TRBD1 - TRBV6-6 16